The 30 T cell receptor beta chains below all came from one sample that was sequenced in a study of regulatory T cells in long-lasting Graves disease. Sample time point: persistent/refractory GD, antithyroid drugs over 5 years with positive TRAb. Following extraction of RNA from PBMCs, that RNA was used to make the TCR library. Investigators prepared the TCR beta libraries by applying iRepertoire HTBI primers and Arm-PCR of CDR3 regions. TCRdb called the multiplex PCR reads again in MiXCR, with one record for every CDR3 protein. This sample has about 430,000 distinct CDR3 sequences; under 25% occur once, and the top ten carry more than 13%. The input for sequencing was peripheral blood mononuclear cells (PBMCs), taken when the disease was refractory, from a patient treated with antithyroid drugs. These receptors came from a female donor with Graves disease.

This clonotype was found a few times. This chain joins TRBV29-1 and TRBJ1-1; the D is unclear. CDR1 SQVTM and CDR2 ANQGSEA come from the germline V gene. Trimming cost V 7 bases and J 4 bases, with 4 bases left between them. This CDR3 has 9 residues. The CDR3 reads CSAGTEAFF. The CDR3 DNA follows: TGCAGCGCCGGCACTGAAGCTTTCTTT.

This clonotype occurred many times. The rearrangement uses TRBV2 and TRBJ2-5; TRBD2 might be the D (5 bases). This CDR3 contains 14 residues. Germline CDR1 is SNHLY and CDR2 is FYNNEI. V shed 3 bases and J shed 3 bases, with 11 bases lying between them. The CDR3 nucleotides are TGTGCCAGCAGTGAGAGGGAAGGAAAAGAGACCCAGTACTTC. As protein: CASSEREGKETQYF.

This clonotype has at least ten counts. The chain is built from TRBV27 and TRBJ2-7, with D perhaps given as TRBD1 or TRBD2 (6 bases each). V was cut by 3 bases and J by 0 bases, with 30 bases left in between. CDR1 and CDR2 (germline): MNHEY, SMNVEV (reference sequence). The CDR3 loop spans 21 amino acids. Here the CDR3 reads CASSFRSPGANLGGHSYEQYF. The CDR3 DNA is TGTGCCAGCAGTTTTAGGTCGCCGGGGGCCAACCTGGGGGGTCACTCCTACGAGCAGTACTTC.

This clonotype appeared many times. The CDR3 reads CASSRDYQHEQYF. DNA for the CDR3: TGTGCCAGCAGTAGGGACTACCAACACGAGCAGTACTTC. V is TRBV28 and J is TRBJ2-7, with 7 bases aligning to TRBD2. This CDR3 is 13 amino acids long. The junction had 6 bases not matched to a gene; V was cut back by 5 bases and J by 5 bases. Germline V lookup: CDR1 MDHEN, CDR2 SYDVKM.

There are a few counts of this clonotype. J is TRBJ1-6 and V is TRBV4-1, with a weak D call TRBD1 (6 bases). V dropped 0 bases and J dropped 2 bases, with 8 bases sitting between them. Germline assignment: CDR1 MGHRA and CDR2 YSYEKL. CDR3 size: 16 residues. The CDR3 here is CASSQEGGTYNSPLHF. The CDR3 region has the DNA TGCGCCAGCAGCCAAGAAGGGGGTACCTATAATTCACCCCTCCACTTT.

This clonotype was recorded many times. This chain connects TRBV15 to TRBJ1-3, with no clear D. Germline V gene sequence: CDR1 LNHNV, CDR2 YYDKDF (reference sequence). Trimming removed 3 bases at V and 0 bases at J, with 9 bases between. The CDR3 covers 15 residues. The CDR3 nucleotides read TGTGCCACCAGCAGGACGAGTCGCTCTGGAAACACCATATATTTT. Its protein is CATSRTSRSGNTIYF.

This chain connects TRBV7-3 to TRBJ1-1; 7 positions agree with TRBD1. Germline CDR1 SGHTA, CDR2 FQGTGA. Losses at the gene ends were 2 bases for V and 0 bases for J; bases not matched to a gene: 15. This CDR3 is 19 amino acids long. The CDR3 sequence: CASSLATRLRGVMNTEAFF. CDR3 nucleotides: TGTGCCAGCAGCTTAGCGACCAGACTCAGGGGGGTTATGAACACTGAAGCTTTCTTT.

The chain has TRBV20-1 and TRBJ2-7, with a tentative D call TRBD1 (6 bases). The CDR3 sequence is 14 residues long. CDR1 is DFQATT, CDR2 SNEGSKA, per germline (reference sequence). Deletions cut 2 bases from V and 1 base from J, with 12 bases between. The CDR3 DNA follows: TGCAGTGCTAGACTCCGACAGGTATCCTACGAGCAGTACTTC. This translates into CSARLRQVSYEQYF.

The table lists this clonotype with a few counts. The chain carries TRBV3-1 and TRBJ2-2, with no clear D. Deletions cut 3 bases from V and 4 bases from J, with 12 bases between. Germline assignment: CDR1 LGHDT and CDR2 YNNKEL (reference sequence). The CDR3 runs to 15 residues. The CDR3 sequence: CASSQEWEFTGELFF. The CDR3 nucleotides read TGTGCCAGCAGCCAGGAGTGGGAATTCACCGGGGAGCTGTTTTTT.

This rearrangement joins TRBV7-9 to TRBJ2-7; D is tentatively TRBD1 or TRBD2 (5 bases each). This CDR3 has 13 amino acids. The V gene's germline CDR1 is SEHNR and CDR2 FQNEAQ (reference sequence). Deletions cut 7 bases from V and 6 bases from J, with 16 bases between. The CDR3 nucleotides are TGTGCCAGCACGATCCAGGGAGCTGCCGAGCAGTACTTC. It yields the protein CASTIQGAAEQYF.

This clonotype was found a few times. The CDR3 nucleotides read TGTGCCAGCAGTTTCGGAGGGGGTGGCAATCAGCCCCAGCATTTT. Translated, it gives CASSFGGGGNQPQHF. The chain recombines TRBV27 with TRBJ1-5, with D possibly being TRBD1 (6 bases). The CDR3 contains 15 residues. Germline V gives CDR1 MNHEY, CDR2 SMNVEV (reference sequence). Trimming shortened V by 3 bases and J by 2 bases, and 11 bases separated the two germline ends.

This clonotype was detected many times. This chain uses TRBV28 with TRBJ2-7, with a weak D call TRBD1 (6 bases). CDR3 length: 13 amino acids. The V and J ends lost 9 bases and 3 bases respectively, with 15 bases between them. Germline V gene lookup returns CDR1 MDHEN and CDR2 SYDVKM. This chain's CDR3 is CASSTDSYYEQYF. In DNA form, the CDR3 reads TGTGCCAGTTCCACGGACAGCTACTACGAGCAGTACTTC.

Points on this clonotype: A much more abundant neighbour one base away suggests this may be a read error. The DNA of the CDR3 is TGTGCCAGCAGCTTAGGGGTAGGGAACACTGAAGCTTTCTTT. Translating gives CASSLGVGNTEAFF. V and J are TRBV27 and TRBJ1-1; TRBD1 is a possible D gene (5 bases). V dropped 6 bases and J dropped 1 base, with 12 bases sitting between them. The CDR3 is 14 residues long. From germline, CDR1 is MNHEY and CDR2 SMNVEV (reference sequence).

This clonotype was seen ten or more times. V usage is TRBV28 and J usage is TRBJ1-4; D remains unclear. In germline, CDR1 is MDHEN, CDR2 SYDVKM. Trimming pared 1 base from V and 0 bases from J, leaving 3 bases between. CDR3 length equals 14 residues. In DNA, the CDR3 is TGTGCCAGCAGTTTATATGCAACTAATGAAAAACTGTTTTTT. Protein: CASSLYATNEKLFF.

This clonotype appeared many times. V usage is TRBV28 and J usage is TRBJ2-2, with TRBD2 identical over 9 bases. The CDR3 is 17 amino acids. Trimming at V came to 4 bases and at J to 2 bases, leaving 8 bases not matched to a gene. In germline, CDR1 is MDHEN, CDR2 SYDVKM. The CDR3 DNA reads TGTGCCAGCAGTTCCCGCCCGACTAGCGGAAACACCGGGGAGCTGTTTTTT. It translates to CASSSRPTSGNTGELFF. The entire variable domain, with the rest obtained from reference TRBV28 and TRBJ2-2, is as follows: DVKVTQSSRYLVKRTGEKVFLECVQDMDHENMFWYRQDPGLGLRLIYFSYDVKMKEKGDIPEGYSVSREKKERFSLILESASTNQTSMYLCASSSRPTSGNTGELFFGEGSRLTVL.

The sample holds many counts of this clonotype. This chain uses TRBV18 with TRBJ2-5; D not resolved. CDR3 length equals 14 residues. Trimming removed 2 bases from V and 4 bases from J, with 11 bases in between. Germline V gene sequence: CDR1 KGHSH, CDR2 LQKENI. CDR3: CASSPAGVGETQYF. The CDR3 coding sequence is TGTGCCAGCTCACCAGCTGGGGTCGGAGAGACCCAGTACTTC.

This clonotype was found a few times. The genes are TRBV30 and TRBJ1-4; D is perhaps TRBD1 (6 bases). In germline, CDR1 is GTSNPN, CDR2 SVGIG (reference sequence). Trimming shortened V by 2 bases and J by 8 bases, and 18 bases separated the two germline ends. The CDR3 sequence is 15 residues long. The CDR3 coding sequence is TGTGCCTGGAGTACTAAAGGGGGTTCGTACGAAAAACTGTTTTTT. Translation: CAWSTKGGSYEKLFF.

There are many counts of this clonotype. The chain employs TRBV28 and TRBJ1-5; 9 bases are a match to TRBD1. V was clipped by 7 bases and J by 0 bases; unmatched bases: 7. Looked up from germline, CDR1 is MDHEN and CDR2 is SYDVKM. The CDR3 length is 16 residues. The CDR3 sequence is CASIDRGVYSNQPQHF. Written as DNA, the CDR3 is TGTGCCAGCATCGACAGGGGGGTTTATAGCAATCAGCCCCAGCATTTT. The full variable domain, with the rest looked up from reference TRBV28 and TRBJ1-5, is DVKVTQSSRYLVKRTGEKVFLECVQDMDHENMFWYRQDPGLGLRLIYFSYDVKMKEKGDIPEGYSVSREKKERFSLILESASTNQTSMYLCASIDRGVYSNQPQHFGDGTRLSIL.

There are a few counts of this clonotype. The V and J genes are TRBV28 and TRBJ2-6; perhaps TRBD1 as D (6 bases). This CDR3 spans 16 amino acids. The V gene's germline CDR1 is MDHEN and CDR2 SYDVKM. V dropped 3 bases and J dropped 4 bases, with 13 bases sitting between them. CDR3 nucleotide sequence: TGTGCCAGCAGTTTCTTGGGGGCGAAGGGGGCCAACGTCCTGACTTTC. It specifies CASSFLGAKGANVLTF.

At least ten counts were recorded for this clonotype. The rearrangement uses TRBV28 and TRBJ1-6; no clear D. The CDR3 contains 13 residues. V was cut by 7 bases and J by 10 bases, with 14 bases left in between. CDR1 MDHEN and CDR2 SYDVKM come from the germline V gene. CDR3 coding DNA: TGTGCCAGCACCCCCACAGCAAACTCACCCCTCCACTTT. Amino acids: CASTPTANSPLHF. The variable domain in full, with the rest retrieved from reference TRBV28 and TRBJ1-6, is DVKVTQSSRYLVKRTGEKVFLECVQDMDHENMFWYRQDPGLGLRLIYFSYDVKMKEKGDIPEGYSVSREKKERFSLILESASTNQTSMYLCASTPTANSPLHFGNGTRLTVT.

The chain is built from TRBV29-1 and TRBJ2-2, with D perhaps given as TRBD1 or TRBD2 (7 bases each). CDR1 SQVTM and CDR2 ANQGSEA come from the germline V gene. The V and J ends lost 4 bases and 5 bases respectively, with 11 bases between them. The CDR3 sequence is 13 residues long. The CDR3 protein is CSVGEGQTGELFF. CDR3 in DNA: TGCAGCGTTGGGGAGGGACAGACCGGGGAGCTGTTTTTT.

This clonotype came up a few times. The V and J genes are TRBV6-5 and TRBJ2-7, with 8 bases identical to TRBD1. The germline CDR1 and CDR2 sequences are MNHEY and SVGAGI. This CDR3 is 16 amino acids long. Losses at the gene ends were 4 bases for V and 3 bases for J; bases not matched to a gene: 11. The CDR3: CASSSPRGTGLYEQYF. CDR3 bases: TGTGCCAGCAGTTCGCCGAGGGGGACAGGTCTCTACGAGCAGTACTTC.

The chain recombines TRBV20-1 with TRBJ1-2; D is ambiguous. V was cut by 3 bases and J by 4 bases, with 18 bases left in between. The CDR3 runs 15 residues. The V gene's germline CDR1 is DFQATT and CDR2 SNEGSKA (reference sequence). The CDR3 sequence: CSASVLGEKSYGYTF. The CDR3 DNA follows: TGCAGTGCTAGTGTTCTTGGGGAAAAATCCTATGGCTACACCTTC.

This clonotype was detected only a few times. The genes are TRBV20-1 and TRBJ2-7; D may be TRBD2 (6 bases). CDR3 length: 14 residues. Between the trimmed V and J ends, which lost 0 bases and 1 base, there was a span of 10 bases. In germline, CDR1 is DFQATT, CDR2 SNEGSKA (reference sequence). CDR3 in DNA: TGCAGTGCTAGAGATCAGGCGGGATCCTACGAGCAGTACTTC. Translation gives CSARDQAGSYEQYF.

In its sample, this clonotype was seen many times. The chain carries TRBV25-1 and TRBJ2-3; D not resolved. Germline lookup yields CDR1 MGHDK and CDR2 SYGVNS. CDR3 length: 14 residues. Trimming pared 0 bases from V and 4 bases from J, leaving 8 bases between. CDR3 in amino acids: CASSEYGGADTQYF. As DNA, the CDR3 is TGTGCCAGCAGTGAATACGGCGGCGCAGATACGCAGTATTTT.

CDR3 DNA: TGCGCCAGCAGCTTTACCGGGACAGGGGCTGGAAACACCATATATTTT. Its protein product is CASSFTGTGAGNTIYF. The chain has TRBV5-1 and TRBJ1-3; 10 positions agree with TRBD1. Germline trimming cut 2 bases from V and 2 bases from J; bases unmatched to any gene: 4. The CDR3 runs to 16 residues. Germline lookup yields CDR1 SGHRS and CDR2 YFSETQ.

The chain combines TRBV28 with TRBJ1-2; D gene unclear. Germline loops: CDR1 MDHEN, CDR2 SYDVKM. The V and J ends lost 10 bases and 5 bases respectively, with 14 bases between them. This CDR3 is 12 amino acids long. The CDR3 loop is CATRGDRYGYTF. CDR3 nucleotides: TGTGCCACCCGAGGTGACCGATATGGCTACACCTTC.

This clonotype was seen repeatedly, ten times or more. The chain links TRBV2 to TRBJ2-7; 15 bases match TRBD2. V lost 6 bases, J lost 0 bases, and 12 bases stayed unmatched. Looked up from germline, CDR1 is SNHLY and CDR2 is FYNNEI. The CDR3 runs 19 residues. CDR3 nucleotides: TGTGCCAGCAGCCCTCAGGGACTAGCGGGAGGAGGGGCCTCCTACGAGCAGTACTTC. Its protein is CASSPQGLAGGGASYEQYF. The full variable domain, with the rest looked up from reference TRBV2 and TRBJ2-7, is EPEVTQTPSHQVTQMGQEVILRCVPISNHLYFYWYRQILGQKVEFLVSFYNNEISEKSEIFDDQFSVERPDGSNFTLKIRSTKLEDSAMYFCASSPQGLAGGGASYEQYFGPGTRLTVT.

The gene calls are TRBV10-3 and TRBJ1-6; 8 bases match TRBD1. The CDR3 length is 14 residues. From germline, CDR1 is ENHRY and CDR2 SYGVKD. After removal of 6 bases from V and 7 bases from J, the junction contained 5 bases not matched to a gene. The chain's CDR3 is CAISPGQENSPLHF. The CDR3 region has the DNA TGTGCCATCAGCCCGGGACAGGAAAATTCACCCCTCCACTTT.

This clonotype was counted many times. CDR3 in amino acids: CASSLLGQTYGYTF. The DNA of the CDR3 is TGTGCCAGCAGCTTATTGGGGCAGACCTATGGCTACACCTTC. The V gene is TRBV7-2, the J gene TRBJ1-2, with D perhaps TRBD1 (5 bases). The CDR3 length is 14 residues. CDR1 and CDR2 from the germline V gene are SGHTA and FQGNSA. The V gene lost 2 bases and the J gene lost 4 bases, with 11 bases spanning the gap.